Shown below are 26 T cell receptor beta chains from a single sample sequenced in a study of cytomegalovirus exposure and HLA in healthy donors. Primers for the PCR totalled 60 Vbeta and 13 Jbeta. Libraries were prepared by immunoSEQ multiplex PCR; TCRdb keeps only in-frame clonotypes and omits some of them. The sample lists roughly 130,000 clones; more than 80% were seen once. Material: PBMCs. These receptors came from a man between 35 and 55 years old in good health and CMV-seronegative.

The V gene is TRBV2, the J gene TRBJ1-1, with a possible D match to TRBD1 (5 bases). The CDR3 is 10 residues long. The V gene's germline CDR1 is SNHLY and CDR2 FYNNEI. CDR3 DNA: TGTGCATTGGGGCACACTGAAGCTTTCTTT. Translating it yields CALGHTEAFF.

The chain combines TRBV29-1 with TRBJ2-5; 14 bases are shared with TRBD2. This CDR3 contains 18 residues. Germline values: CDR1 SQVTM, CDR2 ANQGSEA. The J segment lost 5 bases and the V segment lost 3 bases, leaving 14 bases of the junction unmatched. The CDR3 loop is CSVEGIPTSGGGRETQYF. The CDR3 coding sequence is TGCAGCGTTGAGGGGATCCCGACTAGCGGGGGGGGGAGGGAGACCCAGTACTTC.

This clone was detected a few times. Other DNA sequences from this sample encode an identical CDR3 as well. The V call is TRBV6-4, the J call TRBJ1-4; 10 bases match TRBD1. Germline assignment: CDR1 MRHNA and CDR2 SNTAGT. V shed 3 bases, J shed 7 bases, and the junction held 8 bases outside the gene matches. This CDR3 is 16 amino acids long. In DNA form, the CDR3 reads TGTGCCAGCAGTGAGCTTCCGGGACAGGGGATTGAAAAACTGTTTTTT. This translates into CASSELPGQGIEKLFF.

The chain recombines TRBV11-3 with TRBJ2-1; D call uncertain. Per the germline V gene, CDR1 is SGHNT and CDR2 is YENEEA. Deletions cut 1 base from V and 6 bases from J, with 10 bases between. CDR3 size: 14 residues. CDR3 sequence (DNA): TGTGCCAGCAGCTTAGGACGGAGTTCCAATGAGCAGTTCTTC. Encoded protein: CASSLGRSSNEQFF.

The CDR3 is CASSPQGLADRRGDTQYF. DNA of the CDR3: TGTGCCAGCAGCCCCCAGGGACTAGCGGACAGGAGGGGAGATACGCAGTATTTT. This sequence joins TRBV28 and TRBJ2-3, with TRBD2 matching over 11 bases. Trimming removed 6 bases from V and 5 bases from J; junction bases left unmatched: 16. The germline CDR1 and CDR2 sequences are MDHEN and SYDVKM. CDR3 length: 18 amino acids.

To note about this clone: This CDR3 is also generated by other DNA sequences in the sample. The rearrangement uses TRBV5-1 and TRBJ2-7; D might be TRBD1 (6 bases). With 3 bases removed from V and 3 bases from J, the gap between germline ends came to 16 bases. The CDR3 runs 15 residues. Germline V gene sequence: CDR1 SGHRS, CDR2 YFSETQ. The CDR3 is CASSWGQGSHYEQYF. The CDR3 DNA sequence: TGCGCCAGCAGCTGGGGGCAGGGGTCCCACTACGAGCAGTACTTC. The entire variable domain, with the rest obtained from reference TRBV5-1 and TRBJ2-7, is as follows: KAGVTQTPRYLIKTRGQQVTLSCSPISGHRSVSWYQQTPGQGLQFLFEYFSETQRNKGNFPGRFSGRQFSNSRSEMNVSTLELGDSALYLCASSWGQGSHYEQYFGPGTRLTVT.

The rearrangement joins TRBV6-1 to TRBJ1-5; D ambiguous. Trimming removed 2 bases from V and 7 bases from J, with 6 bases in between. CDR1 is MNHNS, CDR2 SASEGT, per germline. This CDR3 has 12 amino acids. In DNA, the CDR3 is TGTGCCAGCAGTGAATCGGGGCAGCCCCAGCATTTT. Its translation: CASSESGQPQHF.

The rearrangement joins TRBV6-6 to TRBJ2-1; 10 nucleotides agree with TRBD1. CDR1 is MNHNY, CDR2 SVGAGI, per germline (reference sequence). The CDR3 loop spans 16 amino acids. After removal of 2 bases from V and 8 bases from J, the junction contained 9 bases not matched to a gene. The CDR3 region has the DNA TGTGCCAGCAGTTACCCGGACAGGGGGAGATGGTATGAGCAGTTCTTC. This encodes CASSYPDRGRWYEQFF.

The chain is built from TRBV5-1 and TRBJ2-1; D is unresolved. The germline V gene has CDR1 SGHRS and CDR2 YFSETQ. The CDR3 is 14 residues long. With 6 bases removed from V and 5 bases from J, the gap between germline ends came to 15 bases. This CDR3 reads CASTHQASNNEQFF. CDR3 sequence (DNA): TGCGCCAGCACCCATCAAGCAAGTAACAATGAGCAGTTCTTC.

A remark on this clone: This CDR3 is also generated by other DNA sequences in the sample. This chain connects TRBV4-2 to TRBJ1-3; D is ambiguous. V was shortened by 1 base and J by 2 bases, with 6 bases between the two germline ends. Germline CDR1 is LGHNA and CDR2 is YNFKEQ. The CDR3 covers 14 residues. DNA of the CDR3: TGTGCCAGCAGCCAAGGCGGGGCTGGAAACACCATATATTTT. Translated: CASSQGGAGNTIYF.

The chain employs TRBV2 and TRBJ2-5, with D unclear. Trimming removed 6 bases from V and 3 bases from J, with 11 bases in between. Germline CDR1 and CDR2: SNHLY and FYNNEI. The CDR3 runs 13 residues. The CDR3 region has the DNA TGTGCCAGCAGAAGACAAGATAAAGAGACCCAGTACTTC. Its translation: CASRRQDKETQYF.

The chain has TRBV6-5 and TRBJ2-5; 11 bases agree with TRBD1. Judging by the DNA end, TRBJ2-7 fits better; the J call may be wrong. The CDR3 is 16 residues long. Germline CDR1 and CDR2: MNHEY and SVGAGI. DNA for the CDR3: TGTGCCAGCAGTTACTCAGGGACAGGGGGTTCCTACGAGCAGTACTTC. This translates into CASSYSGTGGSYEQYF.

This clone was seen only a few times. V usage is TRBV28 and J usage is TRBJ1-1; D gene unclear. V dropped 7 bases and J dropped 1 base, with 4 bases sitting between them. The CDR3 is 11 amino acids. Germline CDR1 is MDHEN and CDR2 is SYDVKM. CDR3 nucleotide sequence: TGTGCCAGCATCCAGAACACTGAAGCTTTCTTT. Its translation: CASIQNTEAFF.

The chain links TRBV7-2 to TRBJ2-2, with 13 bases identical to TRBD2. There are 17 residues in the CDR3. V dropped 2 bases and J dropped 7; count of bases not matched to a gene: 7. Looked up from germline, CDR1 is SGHTA and CDR2 is FQGNSA. The CDR3 spells CASSLFGLAGAGGELFF. CDR3 nucleotide sequence: TGTGCCAGCAGCTTATTTGGACTAGCGGGAGCTGGCGGGGAGCTGTTTTTT.

This clone occurred many times. The chain carries TRBV10-3 and TRBJ1-5; D is ambiguous. Germline values: CDR1 ENHRY, CDR2 SYGVKD. V shed 2 bases and J shed 3 bases, with 5 bases lying between them. CDR3 length: 13 residues. In DNA, the CDR3 is TGTGCCATCAGTGAGCAGGTCAATCAGCCCCAGCATTTT. It is translated as CAISEQVNQPQHF.

The V and J genes are TRBV30 and TRBJ2-5; D remains unclear. CDR1 is GTSNPN, CDR2 SVGIG, per germline (reference sequence). The CDR3 is made up of 12 amino acids. The germline V and J ends were trimmed by 4 bases and 5 bases, with 11 bases remaining between them. The CDR3 coding sequence is TGTGCCTGGAACGGCACCGGGGAGACCCAGTACTTC. Protein: CAWNGTGETQYF.

This clone was recorded only once. Here the CDR3 DNA reads TGTGCCAGCAGCCCAATCGGACAGAGCACAGATACGCAGTATTTT. It yields the protein CASSPIGQSTDTQYF. The chain combines TRBV7-9 with TRBJ2-3; D is perhaps TRBD1 (6 bases). From germline, CDR1 is SEHNR and CDR2 FQNEAQ (reference sequence). The CDR3 consists of 15 residues. Trimming removed 5 bases from V and 0 bases from J, with 12 bases in between.

The rearrangement uses TRBV7-8 and TRBJ2-7; 7 bases match TRBD1. The ends lost 5 bases at V and 4 bases at J; junction bases unmatched: 11. Germline lookup yields CDR1 SGHVS and CDR2 FQNEAQ. This CDR3 comprises 15 residues. The CDR3 nucleotides are TGTGCCAGCAGCCCATGGACAGGACTGCCTTACGAGCAGTACTTC. Protein: CASSPWTGLPYEQYF.

CDR3: CASSVDPAGGIGELFF. As DNA, the CDR3 is TGTGCCAGCAGCGTAGATCCAGCGGGAGGGATCGGGGAGCTGTTTTTT. This chain joins TRBV9 and TRBJ2-2; TRBD2 matches at 10 bases. Germline assignment: CDR1 SGDLS and CDR2 YYNGEE. CDR3 length equals 16 residues. V dropped 0 bases and J dropped 7; count of bases not matched to a gene: 6.

The CDR3 DNA is TGTGCCAGCAGCTTAAGTAGACTGGCGGGAGTACGGTACGAGCAGTACTTC. This translates into CASSLSRLAGVRYEQYF. V gene TRBV11-2 combines with J gene TRBJ2-7; 7 nucleotides agree with TRBD2. V trimming: 2 bases; J trimming: 4 bases; junction bases outside the gene matches: 14. CDR1 SGHAT and CDR2 FQNNGV come from the germline V gene. The CDR3 sequence is 17 residues long.

This clone was seen once. This chain joins TRBV7-9 and TRBJ2-1; D gene unclear. CDR1 is SEHNR, CDR2 FQNEAQ, per germline (reference sequence). The CDR3 covers 14 residues. Trimming pared 3 bases from V and 0 bases from J, leaving 6 bases between. DNA of the CDR3: TGTGCCAGCAGCTTTGAGAGCTCCTACAATGAGCAGTTCTTC. It encodes CASSFESSYNEQFF.

A word on this clone: Other DNA sequences in the same sample also yield this CDR3. The V and J genes are TRBV18 and TRBJ2-7; 9 bases match TRBD1. The germline V gene has CDR1 KGHSH and CDR2 LQKENI. The CDR3 contains 14 residues. V was clipped by 3 bases and J by 1 base; unmatched bases: 1. CDR3 region: CASSPGTGSYEQYF. As DNA, the CDR3 is TGTGCCAGCTCACCGGGGACAGGGTCCTACGAGCAGTACTTC.

This clone occurred once. The J gene is TRBJ2-5, the V gene TRBV11-2; 9 bases fit TRBD1. The junction had 4 bases not matched to a gene; V was cut back by 0 bases and J by 5 bases. Germline V gene lookup returns CDR1 SGHAT and CDR2 FQNNGV. The CDR3 is made up of 15 amino acids. The CDR3 DNA sequence: TGTGCCAGCAGCTTAGATTCCGGGACAGGGGAGACCCAGTACTTC. Its translation is CASSLDSGTGETQYF.

The CDR3: CASSLATGPNYGYTF. The CDR3 region has the DNA TGTGCCAGCAGCTTAGCTACAGGACCAAACTATGGCTACACCTTC. The chain has TRBV7-2 and TRBJ1-2; D perhaps matches TRBD1 (5 bases). There are 15 residues in the CDR3. Germline loops: CDR1 SGHTA, CDR2 FQGNSA. V lost 0 bases and J lost 2, with 10 bases in between.

This clone was seen only a few times. This chain connects TRBV13 to TRBJ2-1; 11 positions match TRBD2. Germline trimming cut 6 bases from V and 9 bases from J; bases unmatched to any gene: 10. This CDR3 has 15 amino acids. The germline V gene encodes CDR1 PRHDT and CDR2 FYEKMQ (reference sequence). CDR3 residues: CASSLLAGDPREQFF. CDR3 sequence (DNA): TGTGCCAGCAGTCTACTAGCGGGAGACCCGCGTGAGCAGTTCTTC.

In its sample, this clone was seen once. The chain is built from TRBV7-2 and TRBJ1-4; D gene ambiguous. Germline V gene sequence: CDR1 SGHTA, CDR2 FQGNSA. This CDR3 contains 15 residues. Trimming pared 1 base from V and 7 bases from J, leaving 13 bases between. CDR3 in DNA: TGTGCCAGCAGCTTAGGAGGCCAACTGGGTGAAAAACTGTTTTTT. Protein product: CASSLGGQLGEKLFF. Based on the CDR3 plus reference TRBV7-2 and TRBJ1-4, the full variable domain is GAGVSQSPSNKVTEKGKDVELRCDPISGHTALYWYRQSLGQGLEFLIYFQGNSAPDKSGLPSDRFSAERTGGSVSTLTIQRTQQEDSAVYLCASSLGGQLGEKLFFGSGTQLSVL.